The clone carrying this TCR beta chain came up many times. Its antigen is still unknown. These data belong to a study of T cells in Graves' hyperthyroidism and ophthalmopathy. Overall study findings and caveats: Appearing also in blood were most of the thyroid clonotypes expanded above 0.001.

The hyperthyroidism patients had all been newly diagnosed, and their disease duration was under 2 months. Their ages ranged from 18 to 65 years. Regions amplified from RNA transcripts were the TCR beta CDR3 regions. During a first-round RT-PCR of the TCR CDR3, the HTBI primer set was used. Using its own MiXCR run on the multiplex PCR reads, TCRdb lists one record per CDR3 protein. This repertoire shows 300,000 to 400,000 distinct CDR3 sequences, roughly 23% found once; its top ten account for around 50%. CDR3 length: 14 residues. After removal of 5 bases from V and 2 bases from J, the junction contained 5 bases not matched to a gene. Looked up from germline, CDR1 is MNHNS and CDR2 is SASEGT.

This chain joins TRBV6-1 and TRBJ2-7; TRBD1 aligns across 8 bases. The sequenced material came from blood. The source of this sequence is a woman in her forties or fifties with Graves' hyperthyroidism. Here the CDR3 reads CASSPATGAYEQYF. CDR3 nucleotides: TGTGCCAGCAGTCCCGCGACAGGGGCCTACGAGCAGTACTTC.